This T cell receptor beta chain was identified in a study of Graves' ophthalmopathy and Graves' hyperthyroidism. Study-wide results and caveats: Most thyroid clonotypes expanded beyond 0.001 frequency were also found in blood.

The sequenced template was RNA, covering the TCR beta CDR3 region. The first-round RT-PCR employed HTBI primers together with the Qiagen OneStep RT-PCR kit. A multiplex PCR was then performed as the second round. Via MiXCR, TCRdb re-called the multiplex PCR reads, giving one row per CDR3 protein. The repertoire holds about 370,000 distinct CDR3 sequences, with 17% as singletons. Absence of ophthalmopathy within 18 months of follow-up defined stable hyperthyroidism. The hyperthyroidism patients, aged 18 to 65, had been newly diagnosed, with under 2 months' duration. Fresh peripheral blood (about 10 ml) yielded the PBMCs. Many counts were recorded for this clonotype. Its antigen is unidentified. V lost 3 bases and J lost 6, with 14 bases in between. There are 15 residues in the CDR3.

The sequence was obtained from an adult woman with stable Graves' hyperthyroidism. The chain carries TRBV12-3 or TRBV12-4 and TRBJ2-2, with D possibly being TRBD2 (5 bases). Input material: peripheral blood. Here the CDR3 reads CASSFRGSIAGELFF. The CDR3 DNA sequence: TGTGCCAGCAGTTTCCGGGGATCGATTGCCGGGGAGCTGTTTTTT.